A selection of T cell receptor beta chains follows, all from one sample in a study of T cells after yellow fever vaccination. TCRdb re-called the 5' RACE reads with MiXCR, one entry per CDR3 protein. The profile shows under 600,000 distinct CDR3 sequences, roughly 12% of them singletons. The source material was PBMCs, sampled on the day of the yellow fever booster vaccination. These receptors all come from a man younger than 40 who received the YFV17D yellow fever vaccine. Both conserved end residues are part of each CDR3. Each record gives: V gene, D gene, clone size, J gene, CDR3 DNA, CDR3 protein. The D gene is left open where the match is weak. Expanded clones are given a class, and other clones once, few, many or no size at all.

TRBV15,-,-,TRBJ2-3,TGTGCCACCAGCAGAGCGGGAAGCACAGATACGCAGTATTTT,CATSRAGSTDTQYF
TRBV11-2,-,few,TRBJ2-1,TGTGCCAGCAGCCCACAGACAGCCTACAATGAGCAGTTCTTC,CASSPQTAYNEQFF
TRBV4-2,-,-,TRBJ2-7,TGTGCCAGCAGCCAAGCGTCTATCAGCGGAACCTACGAGCAGTACTTC,CASSQASISGTYEQYF
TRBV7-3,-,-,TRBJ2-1,TGTGCCAGCAGCTTCGTTGGGGGTTACAATGAGCAGTTCTTC,CASSFVGGYNEQFF
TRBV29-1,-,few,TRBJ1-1,TGCAGCGTCTCCCCAGACGGAGCGAACACTGAAGCTTTCTTT,CSVSPDGANTEAFF
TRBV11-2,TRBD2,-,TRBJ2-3,TGTGCCAGCAGCTCACTAGCGGGAGGGGATACGCAGTATTTT,CASSSLAGGDTQYF
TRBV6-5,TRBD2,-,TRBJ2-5,TGTGCCAGCAGTTCCCTCGGACTAGCGGGACAAGAGACCCAGTACTTC,CASSSLGLAGQETQYF
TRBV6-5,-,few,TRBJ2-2,TGTGCCAGCAGCACTAGGGGAGTCCCAGGGGAGCTGTTTTTT,CASSTRGVPGELFF
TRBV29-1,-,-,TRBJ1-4,TGCAGCGTTGACGAGGATGAAAAACTGTTTTTT,CSVDEDEKLFF
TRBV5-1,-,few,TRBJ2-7,TGCGCCAGCAGCGCCCTAATACCGGGCGAGCAGTACTTC,CASSALIPGEQYF
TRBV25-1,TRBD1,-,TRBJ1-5,TGTGCCAGCAGTGCGAACCCCCGGGACAGGGTTAGGCGCAATCAGCCCCAGCATTTT,CASSANPRDRVRRNQPQHF
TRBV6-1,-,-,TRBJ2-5,TGTGCCAGCAAAGACTTCCTGAGGGAGACCCAGTACTTC,CASKDFLRETQYF
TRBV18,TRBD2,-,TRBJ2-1,TGTGCCAGCTCACGGATGGGAGGGCACAATGAGCAGTTCTTC,CASSRMGGHNEQFF
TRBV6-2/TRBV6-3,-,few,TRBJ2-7,TGTGCCAGCAGTTACCGTCGGTGGGCCACCTACGAGCAGTACTTC,CASSYRRWATYEQYF
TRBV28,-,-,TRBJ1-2,TGTGCCAGCAGTCGGCAGTATGGCTACACCTTC,CASSRQYGYTF
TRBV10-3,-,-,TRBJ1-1,TGTGCCATCAGTGCCGGGACCATGGGGACTGAAGCTTTCTTT,CAISAGTMGTEAFF
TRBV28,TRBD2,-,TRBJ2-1,TGTGCCAGCGGCCCAGCGGGGCGGACCTACAATGAGCAGTTCTTC,CASGPAGRTYNEQFF
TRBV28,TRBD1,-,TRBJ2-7,TGTGCCAGCAGGGGACAGATCTACGAGCAGTACTTC,CASRGQIYEQYF
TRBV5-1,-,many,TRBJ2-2,TGCGCCAGCAGCCCCGCAGGGGGGCTGGCTGGCGGGGAGCTGTTTTTT,CASSPAGGLAGGELFF
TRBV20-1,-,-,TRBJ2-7,TGCAGTGTAGGGACTCCGGTCGAGCAGTACTTC,CSVGTPVEQYF
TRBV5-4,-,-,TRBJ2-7,TGTGCCAGCAGCTCTGGGGACCACTACGAGCAGTACTTC,CASSSGDHYEQYF
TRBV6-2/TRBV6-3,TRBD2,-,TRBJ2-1,TGTGCCAGCAAAATGGCGGGACTAGCGTTGTTCTTC,CASKMAGLALFF
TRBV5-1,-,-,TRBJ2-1,TGCGCCAGCAGCGGGAGAGTCGGGGCCGACCGGTGGGCGGAGCAGTTCTTC,CASSGRVGADRWAEQFF
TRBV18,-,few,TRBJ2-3,TGTGCCAGCTCACCACAAGTTAGTAGCACAGATACGCAGTATTTT,CASSPQVSSTDTQYF
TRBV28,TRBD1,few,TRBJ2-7,TGTGCCACGACAGGGGGCCGGGAGCAGTACTTC,CATTGGREQYF
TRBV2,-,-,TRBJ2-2,TGTGCCAGTACCCCGAGACGGATCAACACCGGGGAGCTGTTTTTT,CASTPRRINTGELFF
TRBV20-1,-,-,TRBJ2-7,TGCAGTGCAAGGGCAGTTAACCCGGACTACGAGCAGTACTTC,CSARAVNPDYEQYF
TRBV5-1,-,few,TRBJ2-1,TGCGCCAGCAGCCACAGGAGCAACGGAGATGAGCAGTTCTTC,CASSHRSNGDEQFF
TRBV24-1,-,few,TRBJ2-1,TGTGCCACCAGTGCAACCCCGGGGCAGGGAATAGTCAATGAGCAGTTCTTC,CATSATPGQGIVNEQFF
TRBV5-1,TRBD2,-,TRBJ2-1,TGCGCCAGCAGCGCCCGTCCTGGACTAGCGGATAATGAGCAGTTCTTC,CASSARPGLADNEQFF
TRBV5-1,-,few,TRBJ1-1,TGCGCCAGCAGCGCAAGTATGATGAACACTGAAGCTTTCTTT,CASSASMMNTEAFF
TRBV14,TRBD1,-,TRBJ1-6,TGTGCCAGCAGCCCAGGGGGGACTTATTCACCCCTCCACTTT,CASSPGGTYSPLHF
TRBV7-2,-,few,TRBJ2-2,TGTGCCAGCAGCTTAGGGGGACTTACCACCGGGGAGCTGTTTTTT,CASSLGGLTTGELFF
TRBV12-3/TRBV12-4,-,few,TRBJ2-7,TGTGCCAGCAGTTTAAGGCAGGGGACGGTTTACGAGCAGTACTTC,CASSLRQGTVYEQYF
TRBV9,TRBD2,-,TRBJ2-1,TGTGCCAGCAGCGTCATAGCGGGAGGGTACAATGAGCAGTTCTTC,CASSVIAGGYNEQFF
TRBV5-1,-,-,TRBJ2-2,TGCGCCAGCAGCTCCCTGTCGGGAGCAAACACCGGGGAGCTGTTTTTT,CASSSLSGANTGELFF
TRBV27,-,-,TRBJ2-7,TGTGCCAGCAGTTTATCGGGGGTTGGGGTGTCCTACGAGCAGTACTTC,CASSLSGVGVSYEQYF